The clone carrying this T cell receptor beta chain has more than one count but fewer than ten. These data are taken from a study of siplizumab effects on memory and regulatory T cells. Data came from immunoSEQ multiplex PCR; TCRdb stores just in-frame clones and leaves some out. The profile shows some 100,000 clones, 95% to 97% of them singletons. With 2 bases removed from V and 5 bases from J, the gap between germline ends came to 18 bases. The CDR3 runs to 16 residues. Looked up from germline, CDR1 is KGHSH and CDR2 is LQKENI. Specimen: naive CD4+ T cells sorted from blood. The receptor was derived from a human donor in good health. V is TRBV18 and J is TRBJ1-2; unclear D gene. Here the CDR3 DNA reads TGTGCCAGCTCACCAGTCCCAGTAGTGAGGGATTATGGCTACACCTTC. Translated, it gives CASSPVPVVRDYGYTF.